The 25 T cell receptor beta chains given below trace back to one sample, sequenced in a study of beta chain features in type 1 diabetes. Reverse transcribing all isolated RNA meant expressed TCRB transcripts were sequenced. Libraries were prepared by immunoSEQ multiplex PCR; TCRdb keeps only in-frame clonotypes and omits some of them. The table has roughly 500,000 clones, about 32% seen once. Sequenced input: naive CD4+ T cells from blood. Receptors were obtained from a man aged 18 to 30 in good health.

The V and J genes are TRBV5-4 and TRBJ2-2; 12 positions match TRBD2. Germline loops: CDR1 SGHNT, CDR2 YYREEE (reference sequence). The CDR3 runs to 15 residues. The junction had 3 bases not matched to a gene; V was cut back by 4 bases and J by 5 bases. In DNA, the CDR3 is TGTGCCAGCAGCCCTGGACTAGCGGGAACCGGGGAGCTGTTTTTT. It encodes CASSPGLAGTGELFF.

A few counts support this clone. This chain links TRBV4-3 with TRBJ1-3; no firm D call. The CDR3 contains 14 residues. Germline loops: CDR1 LGHNA, CDR2 YSLEER. The V gene lost 0 bases and the J gene lost 2 bases, with 5 bases spanning the gap. This CDR3 reads CASSQDATGNTIYF. The CDR3 DNA reads as TGCGCCAGCAGCCAAGATGCCACTGGAAACACCATATATTTT.

In this sample, this clone turned up a few times. The chain employs TRBV30 and TRBJ1-5; D is undetermined. V dropped 1 base and J dropped 5 bases, with 9 bases sitting between them. Germline CDR1 and CDR2: GTSNPN and SVGIG (reference sequence). CDR3 length: 13 amino acids. The CDR3 DNA reads as TGTGCCTGGAGTGAACAAGTTGATCAGCCCCAGCATTTT. It yields the protein CAWSEQVDQPQHF.

This clone was observed a few times. The rearrangement uses TRBV29-1 and TRBJ2-7; D remains ambiguous. This CDR3 has 15 amino acids. In germline, CDR1 is SQVTM, CDR2 ANQGSEA. Trimming took off 5 bases at V and 3 bases at J, with 20 bases between the two ends. CDR3 amino acids: CSVIGDAVGNYEQYF. CDR3 nucleotides: TGCAGCGTTATCGGCGACGCCGTGGGGAACTACGAGCAGTACTTC.

The sample holds a few counts of this clone. The chain recombines TRBV10-3 with TRBJ1-5, with D possibly matching TRBD1 (6 bases). Germline CDR1 ENHRY, CDR2 SYGVKD. CDR3 size: 17 residues. V gave up 3 bases and J gave up 0 bases, with 15 bases separating them. CDR3 sequence reads: CAISDGSGQYSNQPQHF. As DNA, the CDR3 is TGTGCCATCAGTGACGGTAGCGGACAGTATAGCAATCAGCCCCAGCATTTT.

A remark on this clone: An end of the junction differs from the germline gene, which may be a read error. This CDR3 reads CASSPGGGQGTQYF. The CDR3 coding sequence is TGTGCCAGCAGCCCCGGAGGGGGGCAAGGGACCCAGTACTTC. This chain joins TRBV5-4 and TRBJ2-5; either TRBD1 or TRBD2 may supply D (6 bases each). The CDR3 has 14 residues. The germline CDR1 and CDR2 sequences are SGHNT and YYREEE (reference sequence).

The chain uses TRBV9 and TRBJ2-5, with 8 bases lining up with TRBD1. The V segment lost 3 bases and the J segment 2 bases; nucleotides outside the gene matches: 6. The CDR3 is 15 residues long. Germline CDR1 reads SGDLS; CDR2 reads YYNGEE. The CDR3 DNA reads as TGTGCCAGCAGCGGAATGACAGGGGAACAAGAGACCCAGTACTTC. This gives the protein CASSGMTGEQETQYF.

This chain uses TRBV2 with TRBJ2-4; possibly TRBD1 for D (5 bases). The V end lost 2 bases, the J end lost 6 bases, and 5 bases lay between the germline ends. The germline CDR1 and CDR2 sequences are SNHLY and FYNNEI. The CDR3 runs 12 residues. The DNA of the CDR3 is TGTGCCAGCAGTGAAACAGGAAACATTCAGTACTTC. This codes for CASSETGNIQYF.

There are a few counts of this clone. The rearrangement joins TRBV5-4 to TRBJ2-5; weak D call: TRBD1 (5 bases). Germline CDR1 reads SGHNT; CDR2 reads YYREEE (reference sequence). Deletions cut 4 bases from V and 2 bases from J, with 9 bases between. The CDR3 spans 13 residues. As DNA, the CDR3 is TGTGCCAGCAGCAGGACACCTCAAGAGACCCAGTACTTC. Protein: CASSRTPQETQYF.

This chain connects TRBV9 to TRBJ2-3; no reliable D call. CDR1 is SGDLS and CDR2 is YYNGEE in the germline V gene. The length of the CDR3 is 15 residues. V lost 0 bases and J 4 bases, leaving 12 bases between the germline ends. The CDR3 coding sequence is TGTGCCAGCAGCGTAGCTGGCGTCGGGTCAGATACGCAGTATTTT. Its translation is CASSVAGVGSDTQYF.

The chain links TRBV4-3 to TRBJ2-3, with D unclear. V gave up 1 base and J gave up 1 base, with 9 bases separating them. Germline V gene sequence: CDR1 LGHNA, CDR2 YSLEER. The CDR3 contains 15 residues. The CDR3: CASSQAVTRTDTQYF. Written as DNA, the CDR3 is TGCGCCAGCAGCCAAGCTGTGACTCGCACAGATACGCAGTATTTT.

In its sample, this clone was seen a few times. This sequence joins TRBV9 and TRBJ1-2; D unclear. This CDR3 has 15 residues. V was pared by 2 bases and J by 4 bases, with 15 bases between. Germline V gene lookup returns CDR1 SGDLS and CDR2 YYNGEE. CDR3 in amino acids: CASSVSGNNAYGYTF. The CDR3 region has the DNA TGTGCCAGCAGCGTTTCCGGGAATAACGCCTATGGCTACACCTTC. Full variable domain (rest looked up from reference TRBV9 and TRBJ1-2): DSGVTQTPKHLITATGQRVTLRCSPRSGDLSVYWYQQSLDQGLQFLIQYYNGEERAKGNILERFSAQQFPDLHSELNLSSLELGDSALYFCASSVSGNNAYGYTFGSGTRLTVV.

This clone was found a few times. The J gene is TRBJ2-3, the V gene TRBV15, with D tentatively TRBD2 (6 bases). Deletions cut 1 base from V and 4 bases from J, with 18 bases between. This CDR3 has 17 amino acids. Germline assignment: CDR1 LNHNV and CDR2 YYDKDF (reference sequence). The CDR3 nucleotides read TGTGCCACCAGCAGAGCCTTGGCGGGACCGGGGGCAGATACGCAGTATTTT. Protein sequence: CATSRALAGPGADTQYF.

The chain links TRBV10-3 to TRBJ2-7, with TRBD1 matching over 8 bases. The CDR3 covers 13 residues. J lost 7 bases, V lost 9 bases, and 11 bases had no gene match. The germline V gene encodes CDR1 ENHRY and CDR2 SYGVKD. CDR3 loop: CAIWTGQGEEQYF. The CDR3 bases are TGTGCCATATGGACAGGGCAAGGGGAAGAGCAGTACTTC.

Worth noting for this clone: The sample carries other DNA sequences with the same CDR3. This rearrangement joins TRBV30 to TRBJ2-5, with TRBD1 matching 9 bases. This CDR3 region has 14 residues. The V and J ends lost 3 bases and 5 bases, in that order; junction bases with no gene match: 7. Germline CDR1 GTSNPN, CDR2 SVGIG (reference sequence). This CDR3 is CAWSGTGGRETQYF. CDR3 coding DNA: TGTGCCTGGAGCGGAACAGGGGGCAGGGAGACCCAGTACTTC.

This sequence joins TRBV27 and TRBJ2-5, with 7 bases that match TRBD2. Losses at the gene ends were 7 bases for V and 5 bases for J; bases not matched to a gene: 10. There are 14 residues in the CDR3. From germline, CDR1 is MNHEY and CDR2 SMNVEV (reference sequence). The CDR3 sequence is CASTPLGGEETQYF. Here the CDR3 DNA reads TGTGCCAGCACCCCTTTGGGAGGGGAGGAGACCCAGTACTTC.

This clone was recorded a few times. V gene TRBV19 combines with J gene TRBJ2-7, with 9 bases identical to TRBD2. The trim removed 5 bases at V and 4 bases at J, leaving 9 bases unmatched. Germline lookup yields CDR1 LNHDA and CDR2 SQIVND (reference sequence). The CDR3 length is 15 residues. The CDR3 sequence is CASSSLLAGQYEQYF. For the CDR3, the DNA is TGTGCCAGTAGTTCCCTTCTAGCGGGGCAATACGAGCAGTACTTC. Looking up the rest from reference TRBV19 and TRBJ2-7 gives the full variable domain: DGGITQSPKYLFRKEGQNVTLSCEQNLNHDAMYWYRQDPGQGLRLIYYSQIVNDFQKGDIAEGYSVSREKKESFPLTVTSAQKNPTAFYLCASSSLLAGQYEQYFGPGTRLTVT.

The chain links TRBV25-1 to TRBJ2-7; 12 positions agree with TRBD2. Trimming cost V 7 bases and J 3 bases; bases outside gene matches: 10. The CDR3 length is 16 residues. Germline V gene sequence: CDR1 MGHDK, CDR2 SYGVNS. This chain's CDR3 is CASMTGGLAGYYEQYF. DNA for the CDR3: TGTGCCAGCATGACTGGGGGACTAGCGGGCTACTACGAGCAGTACTTC.

This clone occurred a few times. The sample has other DNA sequences that encode this CDR3 too. The chain links TRBV7-2 to TRBJ2-1, with D perhaps matching TRBD2 (6 bases). V was shortened by 1 base and J by 1 base, with 8 bases between the two germline ends. Germline V gene data show CDR1 as SGHTA and CDR2 as FQGNSA. CDR3 length equals 15 residues. The CDR3: CASSLERGSYNEQFF. CDR3 in DNA: TGTGCCAGCAGCTTAGAACGGGGGTCCTACAATGAGCAGTTCTTC.

V usage is TRBV18 and J usage is TRBJ2-3, with D maybe TRBD2 (6 bases). Germline loops: CDR1 KGHSH, CDR2 LQKENI. The CDR3 runs 15 residues. Trimming shortened V by 2 bases and J by 1 base, and 10 bases separated the two germline ends. In DNA form, the CDR3 reads TGTGCCAGCTCACCAGCTCAGCGGGGCACAGATACGCAGTATTTT. It encodes CASSPAQRGTDTQYF.

This clone appeared a few times. This CDR3 is also generated by other DNA sequences in the sample. The chain is built from TRBV29-1 and TRBJ2-3; D not resolved. Germline V gives CDR1 SQVTM, CDR2 ANQGSEA. CDR3 size: 12 residues. Between the trimmed V and J ends, which lost 4 bases and 1 base, there was a span of 6 bases. CDR3 DNA sequence: TGCAGCGTTGGGTCAGGCACAGATACGCAGTATTTT. It specifies CSVGSGTDTQYF.

This clone was counted a few times. Germline is not matched at one junction end, which may reflect a read error. The DNA for the CDR3 is TGTGCCAGCAGCGAAGTTACAGGGAACTATGGCTACACCTTC. Its translation: CASSEVTGNYGYTF. The chain recombines TRBV2 with TRBJ1-2, with a possible D match to TRBD1 (6 bases). The CDR3 is 14 amino acids. Germline loops: CDR1 SNHLY, CDR2 FYNNEI. Filled out from reference TRBV2 and TRBJ1-2, the complete variable domain reads EPEVTQTPSHQVTQMGQEVILRCVPISNHLYFYWYRQILGQKVEFLVSFYNNEISEKSEIFDDQFSVERPDGSNFTLKIRSTKLEDSAMYFCASSEVTGNYGYTFGSGTRLTVV.

This clone was picked up a small number of times. The J gene is TRBJ1-2, the V gene TRBV30, with 7 positions matching TRBD1. In germline, CDR1 is GTSNPN, CDR2 SVGIG (reference sequence). Unmatched junction bases numbered 10, after V lost 2 bases and J lost 7 bases. The CDR3 runs to 14 residues. CDR3 bases: TGTGCCTGGAGTATCCGACGACAGGGAGCTGGCTACACCTTC. Translated, it gives CAWSIRRQGAGYTF.

J is TRBJ2-7 and V is TRBV15, with 8 positions matching TRBD1. Looked up from germline, CDR1 is LNHNV and CDR2 is YYDKDF (reference sequence). V was clipped by 1 base and J by 1 base; unmatched bases: 6. This CDR3 has 16 residues. The CDR3 DNA reads TGTGCCACCAGCAGAGGTGGACAGGGTCGATCCTACGAGCAGTACTTC. This encodes CATSRGGQGRSYEQYF.

This clone was detected only a few times. This chain connects TRBV9 to TRBJ1-1, with no clear D. V gave up 3 bases and J gave up 4 bases, with 13 bases separating them. This CDR3 comprises 14 residues. Germline CDR1 is SGDLS and CDR2 is YYNGEE. The CDR3 here is CASSGDSGLTEAFF. CDR3 coding DNA: TGTGCCAGCAGCGGCGACTCAGGACTCACTGAAGCTTTCTTT.